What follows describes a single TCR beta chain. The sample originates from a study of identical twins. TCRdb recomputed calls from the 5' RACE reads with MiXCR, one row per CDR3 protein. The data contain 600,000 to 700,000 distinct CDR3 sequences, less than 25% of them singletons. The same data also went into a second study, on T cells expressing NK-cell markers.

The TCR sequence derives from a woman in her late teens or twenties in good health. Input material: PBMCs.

CDR3 sequence: CASSLVWGATDTQYF. CDR3 coding DNA: TGTGCCAGCAGCCTAGTGTGGGGGGCCACAGATACGCAGTATTTT. This chain connects TRBV7-2 to TRBJ2-3; D is perhaps TRBD1 or TRBD2 (6 bases each). Germline V gene sequence: CDR1 SGHTA, CDR2 FQGNSA. V lost 5 bases to trimming and J lost 2 bases, with 14 bases between them. The CDR3 has 15 residues.